This TCR beta chain was documented in a study of Ad26.COV2.S vaccination and SARS-CoV-2 variants (dated by TCRdb to 2020 to 2023). With regard to the full study: Donors in the vaccine arm were drawn from COV1001, a multicentre, randomized, double-blind, placebo-controlled phase I-IIa trial testing Ad26.COV2.S in healthy adults. Ad26.COV2.S was administered intramuscularly at a dose of 5x10^10 or 1x10^11 viral particles, either as one shot or as two shots given 56 days apart. Sequencing of the TCRbeta repertoire served to evaluate the specificity and breadth of SARS-CoV-2-reactive T cell receptors following Ad26.COV2.S vaccination. The TCR-sequenced set comprised approximately 32 samples: some 20 Ad26.COV2.S vaccine recipients, 5 placebo recipients and 8 SARS-CoV-2 convalescent individuals. Trial participants were randomized into five groups of five: low-dose or high-dose Ad26.COV2.S given once or twice, or placebo on both occasions. Blinding of investigators to trial group allocation was maintained during experiments and outcome assessment.

The sample's treatment or condition label is to be understood as: around 19 received Ad26.COV2.S at low or high dose, single or two shots; five or six received placebo; per-sample allocation not given. Repertoires of vaccine and placebo recipients were sequenced from samples taken on day 63 after the first injection. In Cohort 1b, 25 to 30 adults aged 18-55 years were enrolled at a single site in Boston, USA, between 29 July and 7 August 2020. Ad26.COV2.S was a replication-incompetent adenovirus type 26 vector that expressed a prefusion-stabilized SARS-CoV-2 spike protein derived from the original Wuhan strain. As concerns this clone: Its antigen remains undetermined. No base quality values were provided; no much bigger clone lies one nucleotide off.

Study-wide conclusions, independent of this receptor: After vaccination, spike-specific CD8+ and CD4+ T cell responses were reported to show substantial breadth. Vaccine and placebo recipients had comparable non-spike TCR breadth, which fits with the vaccine containing only spike. The authors noted that the TCR breadth and depth analyses may have underestimated total T cell responses. The study lacked the statistical power to compare responses across vaccine doses or regimens. Ad26.COV2.S recipients had higher spike-specific TCR breadth than placebo recipients (P = 0.0014).

The immunoSEQ Assay was used to sequence TCRbeta CDR3 regions. After extraction, genomic DNA underwent amplification by bias-controlled multiplex PCR, followed by high-throughput sequencing. The source study handled its data this way. Collapsing and filtering of sequences were performed to quantify the absolute abundance of each unique TCRbeta CDR3 region. Usable DNA was measured by amplifying reference genes present in all nucleated cells, and TCRbeta template counts were normalized to that usable DNA to estimate T cell fraction. Repertoire TCRs were annotated as SARS-CoV-2-specific when V gene, CDR3 amino acid sequence and J gene were exactly matched to a known reactive TCR set. MIRA supplied the reference SARS-CoV-2 TCR set, which was filtered for enrichment in COVID-19-positive ImmuneCODE repertoires so that public or cross-reactive TCRs were removed. Based on the MIRA antigens, annotated TCRs were further analysed at the level of specific ORF or position within ORF. Breadth was defined as the number of annotated unique rearrangements divided by the total number of unique productive rearrangements, and depth was defined as the summed frequency of the annotated unique rearrangements. Group comparisons of TCR breadth used two-sided Wilcoxon rank-sum tests. TCRdb holds this immuneACCESS table with in-frame rearrangements only. Some clones are missing; in checked studies, unresolved V genes explain under half, and the rest has no known cause. That table is the source of V, J and clone size, and D and trimming were worked out from the DNA. This sample has 350,000 to 450,000 clones in its table, and more than 75% of those were observed once. The ten largest clones capture roughly 3.1% of the sample.

CDR1 and CDR2, looked up from the germline V gene, are SGHTS and YDEGEE. V loses 4 bases of germline sequence and J loses 4 bases, and the interval between the two ends is 14 bases. The CDR3 covers 14 residues, taking in both the cysteine and the phenylalanine. Here the CDR3 DNA is all that survives: 42 bases in frame from base 1. The chain is encoded by TRBV5-8 joined to TRBJ2-5; the D gene cannot be resolved beyond TRBD1 or TRBD2, each matching 6 bases. The specimen was peripheral blood, collected in a trial of Ad26.COV2.S vaccine versus placebo. The receptor was isolated from a person aged 18-65 years who received the Ad26.COV2.S COVID-19 vaccine or a placebo. The CDR3 reads CASSSRGRGETQYF. The DNA sequence is given as TGTGCCAGCAGCAGCCGGGGGCGAGGAGAGACCCAGTACTTC. Outside the CDR3, residues come from the reference TRBV5-8 and TRBJ2-5 proteins, so the full variable domain is: EAGVTQSPTHLIKTRGQQATLRCSPISGHTSVYWYQQALGLGLQFLLWYDEGEERNRGNFPPRFSGRQFPNYSSELNVNALELEDSALYLCASSSRGRGETQYFGPGTRLLVL.